The clone carrying this TCR beta chain appeared many times. After constant-region reverse-primer amplification, full-length variable regions underwent semi-nested PCR with Nested Universal Primer A. TCRdb redid the calling of the 5' RACE reads with MiXCR, one entry per CDR3 protein. The sample lists tens of thousands of distinct CDR3 sequences, under 40% occurring once. The germline V gene has CDR1 LGHDT and CDR2 YNNKEL (reference sequence). CDR3 size: 12 residues. V shed 0 bases and J shed 7 bases, with 4 bases lying between them. Naive CD4+ T cells were purified with Tregs depleted by CD25. The TCR was taken from a female donor with breast cancer. The rearrangement links TRBV3-1 to TRBJ2-1; no definite D call. Material for sequencing was tumor-infiltrating naive CD4+ T cells sorted from the breast tumor. Subset specified: naive CD4+ T cells, CD4+CD45RA+CD25-. CDR3 sequence (DNA): TGTGCCAGCAGCCAAGATGTTAATGAGCAGTTCTTC. It specifies CASSQDVNEQFF.